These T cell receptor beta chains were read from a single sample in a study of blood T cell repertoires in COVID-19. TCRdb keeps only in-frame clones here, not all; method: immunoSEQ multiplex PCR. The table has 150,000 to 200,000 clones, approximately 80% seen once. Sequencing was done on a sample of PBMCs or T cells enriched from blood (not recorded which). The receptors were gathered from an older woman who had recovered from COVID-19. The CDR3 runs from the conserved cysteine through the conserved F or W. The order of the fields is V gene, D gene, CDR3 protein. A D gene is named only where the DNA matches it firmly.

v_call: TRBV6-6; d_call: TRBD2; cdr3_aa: CASSPRPILAGVSQETQYF
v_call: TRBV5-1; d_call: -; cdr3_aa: CASAQGSGNTIYF
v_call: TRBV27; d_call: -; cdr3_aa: CASSSIPGSRNSPLHF
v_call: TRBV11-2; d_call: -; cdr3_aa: CASSLGGPNIQYF
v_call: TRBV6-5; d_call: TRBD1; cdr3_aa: CASGHRGDTEAFF
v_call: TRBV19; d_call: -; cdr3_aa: CASNLGAIAGNTIYF
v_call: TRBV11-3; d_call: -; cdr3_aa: CASSLEGDTGEAFF
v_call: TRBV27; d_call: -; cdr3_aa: CASSWAINNEQFF
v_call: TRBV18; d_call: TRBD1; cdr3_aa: CASSVTGDEQFF
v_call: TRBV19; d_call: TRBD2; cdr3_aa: CASKERGGYNEQFF
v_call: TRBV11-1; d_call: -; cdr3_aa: CASSLRTAIPNEQFF
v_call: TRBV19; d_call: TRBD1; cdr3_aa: CASSKYDRGPYEQYF
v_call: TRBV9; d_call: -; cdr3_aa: CASSVGTPSGANVLTF
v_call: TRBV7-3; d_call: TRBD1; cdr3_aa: CASSRQGNTEAFF
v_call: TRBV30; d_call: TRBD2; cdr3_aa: CAWSKLAGGYNEQFF
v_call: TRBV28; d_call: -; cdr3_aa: CASSFPQENEKLFF